A selection of T cell receptor beta chains follows, all from one sample in a study of vaccination and CD4 T cells after COVID-19. Their antigen targets remain unknown. TCRdb called the PCR reads again in MiXCR, with one record for every CDR3 protein. This table holds 3,900 or so distinct CDR3 sequences, about 15% found once. The sample comprised CD4+ T cells from blood, cultured in vitro. These receptors were obtained from a human donor who had recovered from COVID-19. Each CDR3 is given with its conserved first and last residue. A D gene is named only where the DNA matches it firmly. Expanded clones get a size class; other rows say once, few or many, or leave the size out.

V	size	D	J	DNA	CDR3
TRBV12-3/TRBV12-4	medium-sized	TRBD2	TRBJ2-1	TGTGCCAGCAGCTCTAGCGGGGGCGGTGAGCAGTTCTTC	CASSSSGGGEQFF
TRBV20-1	medium-sized	TRBD1	TRBJ1-6	TGCAGTGCTAGAGAGGACAGGGGGAATTCACCCCTCCACTTT	CSAREDRGNSPLHF
TRBV5-1	-	-	TRBJ1-1	TGCGCCAGCAGCCCCCCCGGGACTATCACTGAAGCTTTCTTT	CASSPPGTITEAFF
TRBV6-1	-	-	TRBJ1-4	TGTGCCAGCACCCAGAGACAGGATCCAAATGAAAAACTGTTTTTT	CASTQRQDPNEKLFF
TRBV21-1	few	-	TRBJ1-5	TGTGCCAGCAGCAAAGCCGGGGGGGTCCGTCAGCCCCAGCATTTT	CASSKAGGVRQPQHF
TRBV5-1	-	TRBD2	TRBJ2-3	TGCGCCAGCAGCTCCGATTCCGGGACTAGCGGTAGCACAGATACGCAGTATTTT	CASSSDSGTSGSTDTQYF
TRBV29-1	few	TRBD1	TRBJ1-2	TGCAGCGTTGCGGTCGAGGGACAGGGCTATGGCTACACCTTC	CSVAVEGQGYGYTF
TRBV6-2/TRBV6-3	few	TRBD2	TRBJ2-7	TGTGCCAGCAGAAGGACTAGCGGGGGAACCTACGAGCAGTACTTC	CASRRTSGGTYEQYF
TRBV30	few	-	TRBJ2-7	TGTGCCTGGACCCGGGGGCACAACGAGCAGTACTTC	CAWTRGHNEQYF
TRBV12-3/TRBV12-4	few	-	TRBJ2-7	TGTGCCAGCAGTTTGGGCCGTTCCTACGAGCAGTACTTC	CASSLGRSYEQYF
TRBV30	medium-sized	-	TRBJ1-6	TGTGCCTGGAGTGATGAGGGGTATTCACCCCTCCACTTT	CAWSDEGYSPLHF
TRBV20-1	few	-	TRBJ1-3	TGCAGTGCTAGAGTTCCACGCTCTGGAAACACCATATATTTT	CSARVPRSGNTIYF
TRBV19	few	-	TRBJ2-2	TGTGCCAGTAGTGGGCAGAACACCGGGGAGCTGTTTTTT	CASSGQNTGELFF
TRBV11-2	medium-sized	TRBD2	TRBJ2-3	TGTGCCAGCAGCTTAGACAGCGGGACTAGCGGGGGGGTCACAGATACGCAGTATTTT	CASSLDSGTSGGVTDTQYF
TRBV5-1	few	TRBD1	TRBJ1-5	TGCGCCAGCAGCTTGACAGGGGGCCAACAGCCCCAGCATTTT	CASSLTGGQQPQHF
TRBV12-3/TRBV12-4	-	-	TRBJ2-1	TGTGCCAGCATTCTAGGGACAGCGGGGGTGAATGAGCAGTTCTTC	CASILGTAGVNEQFF
TRBV2	-	-	TRBJ2-7	TGTGCCAGCAAGCAGGGATACCACGAGCAGTACTTC	CASKQGYHEQYF
TRBV10-3	few	-	TRBJ1-3	TGTGCCATCAGTGTTCAGGGTTATGGAAACACCATATATTTT	CAISVQGYGNTIYF
TRBV6-1	few	TRBD1	TRBJ2-7	TGTGCCAGCAGAGGGACAGGTTCCTACGAGCAGTACTTC	CASRGTGSYEQYF
TRBV12-3/TRBV12-4	few	-	TRBJ2-3	TGTGCCAGCAGTCCCCGCGAGATACGGGGGTACACAGATACGCAGTATTTT	CASSPREIRGYTDTQYF
TRBV6-1	few	-	TRBJ2-2	TGTGCCAGCAGTACCCCCGCAGGAGACGCGAACACCGGGGAGCTGTTTTTT	CASSTPAGDANTGELFF
TRBV7-9	-	-	TRBJ1-4	TGTGCCAGCAGCTTAGAGAGGGGCGTTAATGAAAAACTGTTTTTT	CASSLERGVNEKLFF
TRBV6-1	-	-	TRBJ1-4	TGTGCCAGCAGTAAGACAGGACCTAATGAAAAACTGTTTTTT	CASSKTGPNEKLFF
TRBV20-1	medium-sized	-	TRBJ2-5	TGCAGTGCCATGAGTGGGCAGGACAAAATTTCGGCCCAGTACTTC	CSAMSGQDKISAQYF
TRBV7-3	-	-	TRBJ2-1	TGTGCCAGCAGCCTAGATGGGGGTACCTACAATGAGCAGTTCTTC	CASSLDGGTYNEQFF
TRBV12-3/TRBV12-4	-	TRBD1	TRBJ2-6	TGTGCCAGCAGTGTCAGGGGGTCAGGGGCCAACGTCCTGACTTTC	CASSVRGSGANVLTF
TRBV12-3/TRBV12-4	few	-	TRBJ1-1	TGTGCCAGCAATCAACTCGGTAGGGATCTTAACACTGAAGCTTTCTTT	CASNQLGRDLNTEAFF
TRBV12-3/TRBV12-4	few	-	TRBJ1-2	TGTGCCAGCAGACACCGGGACATTTTTCTGTATGGCTACACCTTC	CASRHRDIFLYGYTF
TRBV7-8	medium-sized	-	TRBJ1-2	TGTGCCAGCACTCCCCGACCCGGGGCCGGCTACACCTTC	CASTPRPGAGYTF
TRBV6-1	-	-	TRBJ1-5	TGTGCCAGCAGTCTAAACCGCCAGGGTGAAAGCAATCAGCCCCAGCATTTT	CASSLNRQGESNQPQHF
TRBV20-1	medium-sized	-	TRBJ1-4	TGCAGTGCTTCTTACCCTCGGGCCTCTCAAAGGGAAAAACTGTTTTTT	CSASYPRASQREKLFF
TRBV5-1	-	-	TRBJ1-1	TGCGCCAGCAGCTTGGATACGGTGTACGGTGAAGCTTTCTTT	CASSLDTVYGEAFF
TRBV19	medium-sized	-	TRBJ1-3	TGTGCCAGTAGTATAGATCACGGAAACACCATATATTTT	CASSIDHGNTIYF
TRBV12-3/TRBV12-4	-	TRBD2	TRBJ2-3	TGTGCCAGCAGCCTTACTAGCGGGGGCACAGATACGCAGTATTTT	CASSLTSGGTDTQYF
TRBV5-1	few	-	TRBJ2-2	TGCGCCAGCAGCCCCTCAGTCAGGGGTGTGGGCGGGGAGCTGTTTTTT	CASSPSVRGVGGELFF
TRBV19	-	-	TRBJ1-5	TGTGCCAGTAACCCGGTCAATCAGCCCCAGCATTTT	CASNPVNQPQHF
TRBV19	few	TRBD1	TRBJ1-2	TGTGCCAGCAAGAGGGGGCTCCTTGATGGCTACACCTTC	CASKRGLLDGYTF
TRBV11-2	-	-	TRBJ1-3	TGTGCCAGCAGCTGGTCAGTAGGAAACACCATATATTTT	CASSWSVGNTIYF
TRBV12-3/TRBV12-4	-	-	TRBJ1-1	TGTGCCAGCAGACCCACAGCGGCAAACACTGAAGCTTTCTTT	CASRPTAANTEAFF
TRBV12-3/TRBV12-4	-	-	TRBJ2-3	TGTGCCAGCAGTTTAAACCGGGCCATCCCACCGACAGATACGCAGTATTTT	CASSLNRAIPPTDTQYF
TRBV2	few	TRBD1	TRBJ2-7	TGTGCCAGCAGCTGGACAGGGGGGGTATATGACGACGAGCAGTACTTC	CASSWTGGVYDDEQYF
TRBV6-1	few	TRBD1	TRBJ1-1	TGTGCCAGCAGTGTCACGGGACAGGGGGCTGAAGCTTTCTTT	CASSVTGQGAEAFF
TRBV7-8	few	-	TRBJ2-7	TGTGCCAGCAGTACCTCGGTTGGCGAGCAGTACTTC	CASSTSVGEQYF
TRBV7-9	medium-sized	-	TRBJ1-5	TGTGCCAGCAGCCCCGAGGGGCACCAGCCCCAGCATTTT	CASSPEGHQPQHF
TRBV20-1	large	TRBD2	TRBJ2-3	TGCAGTGCTCAGCGGGGAGGCACAGATACGCAGTATTTT	CSAQRGGTDTQYF
TRBV29-1	-	-	TRBJ1-1	TGCAGCGTTGGACGGCAGCCCACTGAAGCTTTCTTT	CSVGRQPTEAFF
TRBV30	few	-	TRBJ2-1	TGTGCCTGGAGGGGATACAATGAGCAGTTCTTC	CAWRGYNEQFF
TRBV12-3/TRBV12-4	few	-	TRBJ2-7	TGTGCCAGCAGCTACAGGGGGGGAGACCCCTACGAGCAGTACTTC	CASSYRGGDPYEQYF
TRBV6-5	-	TRBD2	TRBJ2-1	TGTGCCAGCAGTTACTCAGCGGGGGGGTACAATGAGCAGTTCTTC	CASSYSAGGYNEQFF
TRBV7-6	few	-	TRBJ1-4	TGTGCCAGCAGCGACCAGGGGATGACTAATGAAAAACTGTTTTTT	CASSDQGMTNEKLFF
TRBV7-3	-	TRBD2	TRBJ2-1	TGTGCCAGCAGCTTAAGACCACTAGCGGTCGTGGAGCAGTTCTTC	CASSLRPLAVVEQFF
TRBV20-1	medium-sized	TRBD1	TRBJ1-5	TGCAGTGCTGTGGACAGGGGGGCTTATAGCAATCAGCCCCAGCATTTT	CSAVDRGAYSNQPQHF
TRBV3-1	-	-	TRBJ1-1	TGTGCCAGCACCCTTAATGACGGTAACACTGAAGCTTTCTTT	CASTLNDGNTEAFF
TRBV19	few	-	TRBJ2-7	TGTGCCAGTAGCCGGACGGAACGCTCCGAGCAGTACTTC	CASSRTERSEQYF
TRBV29-1	few	TRBD1	TRBJ1-2	TGCAGCGTTGACGTACGACAGGGAGGTGGCTACACCTTC	CSVDVRQGGGYTF
TRBV12-3/TRBV12-4	-	TRBD1	TRBJ1-2	TGTGCCAGCAAAAACAGGGGGGGCTATGGCTACACCTTC	CASKNRGGYGYTF
TRBV12-3/TRBV12-4	few	TRBD1	TRBJ2-5	TGTGCCAGCAGTGCCGACAGGGCCCAAGAGACCCAGTACTTC	CASSADRAQETQYF
TRBV20-1	medium-sized	TRBD2	TRBJ2-3	TGCAGTGCCAAAAAGTCGGGACTAGCGGCAGATACGCAGTATTTT	CSAKKSGLAADTQYF